The clone carrying this TCR beta chain was picked up one time. Antigen: not known. This sample is part of a study of cytomegalovirus exposure and HLA in healthy donors. Findings and limits, study-wide: Three CMV-associated chains proved CMV antigen-specific in vitro. Roughly 170 TCR beta chains were listed as cytomegalovirus-associated.

Use of 60 Vbeta and 13 Jbeta primers characterized the PCR. Authors' processing steps: Later, 65 million to 85 million unique TCR beta chains were counted in an analysis, and some 11 million of them were shared. The data were produced by immunoSEQ multiplex PCR, yet TCRdb's version contains in-frame clones alone and is incomplete. V and J calls and clone size come straight from that table; D and trimming were deduced from the DNA. The sample holds around 150,000 clones; approximately 80% are singletons and the top ten take around 3.1%. CDR3 length: 13 residues. V dropped 10 bases and J dropped 5; count of bases not matched to a gene: 7. The germline V gene encodes CDR1 ENHRY and CDR2 SYGVKD.

V is TRBV10-3 and J is TRBJ1-1; 10 positions match TRBD1. Sequencing was carried out using PBMCs. This clonotype was obtained from a man aged 35 to 55 in good health and CMV-seronegative. CDR3 in amino acids: CATRTGGGTEAFF. The DNA for the CDR3 is TGTGCCACGAGGACAGGGGGGGGGACTGAAGCTTTCTTT.